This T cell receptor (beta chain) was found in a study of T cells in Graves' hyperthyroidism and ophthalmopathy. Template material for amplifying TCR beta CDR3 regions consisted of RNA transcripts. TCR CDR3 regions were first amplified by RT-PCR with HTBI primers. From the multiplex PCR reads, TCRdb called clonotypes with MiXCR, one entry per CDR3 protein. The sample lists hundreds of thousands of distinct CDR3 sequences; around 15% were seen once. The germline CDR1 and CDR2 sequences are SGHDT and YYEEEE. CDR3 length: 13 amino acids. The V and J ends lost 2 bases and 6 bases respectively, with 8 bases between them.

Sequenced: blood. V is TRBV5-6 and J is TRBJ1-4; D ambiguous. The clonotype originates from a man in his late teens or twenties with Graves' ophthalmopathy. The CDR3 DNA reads TGTGCCAGCAGCTTTTCGGGGTATGAAAAACTGTTTTTT. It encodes CASSFSGYEKLFF.